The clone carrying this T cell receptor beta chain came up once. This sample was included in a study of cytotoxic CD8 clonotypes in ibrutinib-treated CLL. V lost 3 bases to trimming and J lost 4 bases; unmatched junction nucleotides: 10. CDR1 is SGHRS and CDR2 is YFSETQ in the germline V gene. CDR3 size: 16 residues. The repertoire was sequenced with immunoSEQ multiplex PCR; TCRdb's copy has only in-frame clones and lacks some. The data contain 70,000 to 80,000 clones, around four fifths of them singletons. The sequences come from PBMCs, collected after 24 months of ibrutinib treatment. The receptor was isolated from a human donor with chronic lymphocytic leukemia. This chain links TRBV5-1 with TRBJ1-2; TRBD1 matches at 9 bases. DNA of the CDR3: TGCGCCAGCAGCTGGGACGGGACAGGGCCCCCCTATGGCTACACCTTC. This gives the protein CASSWDGTGPPYGYTF.